These 30 T cell receptor beta chains were all obtained from the same sample, sequenced in a study of sequential checkpoint blockade in melanoma (dated by TCRdb to 2018 to 2020). Preparation of the library involved the immunoSEQ multiplex PCR assay. TCRdb carries this immuneACCESS record with in-frame sequences only. Its versions omit some clonotypes, under half of them owing to an unresolved V gene in the studies checked, with the rest unexplained. The sample includes 6,500 to 8,000 clones, with 20% to 25% observed a single time. The top ten constitute less than 6.5% of the sample. The sample's treatment or condition, from its label and the paper: randomized to nivolumab then ipilimumab (arm A) or the reverse (arm B). The sample consisted of tumor tissue (inferred from file names), taken from a patient given nivolumab and ipilimumab in sequence. These receptors all stem from a human donor with melanoma.

This rearrangement joins TRBV5-1 to TRBJ2-1; TRBD2 aligns across 16 bases. Germline V gene data show CDR1 as SGHRS and CDR2 as YFSETQ. The junction had 6 bases not matched to a gene; V was cut back by 5 bases and J by 7 bases. The CDR3 consists of 16 residues. CDR3 amino acids: CASRRGTSGGVNEQFF. As DNA, the CDR3 is TGCGCCAGCAGACGCGGGACTAGCGGGGGGGTGAATGAGCAGTTCTTC.

This clone has only a few counts. One end of the junction does not line up with germline, which may come from a read error. The chain carries TRBV6-8 and TRBJ2-3; D possibly uses TRBD1 or TRBD2 (6 bases each). This CDR3 has 14 amino acids. Germline CDR1 reads MNHGY; CDR2 reads SAAAGT. CDR3 sequence (DNA): TGTGCCAGCAGTGACTCGGGGGCCGCAGATACGCAGTATTTT. It specifies CASSDSGAADTQYF.

This clone was detected ten times or more. The chain combines TRBV9 with TRBJ2-1, with D maybe TRBD2 (6 bases). Germline lookup yields CDR1 SGDLS and CDR2 YYNGEE. The CDR3 is 14 residues long. V lost 4 bases and J lost 9, with 17 bases in between. The CDR3 protein is CASSPLVGRGEQFF. The CDR3, as DNA: TGTGCCAGCAGCCCCCTCGTAGGGCGGGGTGAGCAGTTCTTC.

The rearrangement links TRBV5-1 to TRBJ2-2, with D possibly being TRBD1 (5 bases). V lost 0 bases and J 7 bases, leaving 10 bases between the germline ends. Germline V gene sequence: CDR1 SGHRS, CDR2 YFSETQ. The CDR3 has 14 amino acids. CDR3 sequence (DNA): TGCGCCAGCAGCTTGGCAGGCAGGGACGGGGAGCTGTTTTTT. Encoded protein: CASSLAGRDGELFF.

The table lists this clone with a few counts. The rearrangement joins TRBV6-8 to TRBJ2-3; weak D call: TRBD1 (6 bases). The germline gives CDR1 MNHGY, CDR2 SAAAGT. Deletions cut 5 bases from V and 0 bases from J, with 6 bases between. The CDR3 has 13 residues. The DNA for the CDR3 is TGTGCCAGCAGTGACAGGAGCACAGATACGCAGTATTTT. Residues: CASSDRSTDTQYF.

This clone ranks as medium-sized. Other DNA sequences from this sample encode an identical CDR3 as well. The V and J genes are TRBV11-3 and TRBJ2-1; TRBD1 aligns across 8 bases. V trimming: 5 bases; J trimming: 6 bases; junction bases outside the gene matches: 9. Germline V gives CDR1 SGHNT, CDR2 YENEEA. The CDR3 loop spans 15 amino acids. The CDR3 loop is CASSLGPTGGNEQFF. The DNA for the CDR3 is TGTGCCAGCAGCCTAGGGCCCACAGGGGGCAATGAGCAGTTCTTC.

Ten or more counts support this clone. The chain couples TRBV11-3 to TRBJ1-1; the D gene is possibly TRBD1 (5 bases). The germline V and J ends were trimmed by 5 bases and 1 base, with 11 bases remaining between them. The CDR3 is made up of 14 amino acids. Germline V gives CDR1 SGHNT, CDR2 YENEEA. In DNA form, the CDR3 reads TGTGCCAGCAGCCCGGGAGGGGCGAACACTGAAGCTTTCTTT. This gives the protein CASSPGGANTEAFF.

In DNA form, the CDR3 reads TGCGCCAGCAGCCAAGGGTGGGGAAGAGACACAGATACGCAGTATTTT. This gives the protein CASSQGWGRDTDTQYF. The chain joins TRBV4-1 to TRBJ2-3; D not resolved. The germline V gene encodes CDR1 MGHRA and CDR2 YSYEKL. The CDR3 loop spans 16 amino acids. V was pared by 1 base and J by 2 bases, with 13 bases between.

This clone turned up a few times. The J gene is TRBJ2-1, the V gene TRBV30; D is perhaps TRBD1 (6 bases). V lost 3 bases and J 9 bases, leaving 15 bases between the germline ends. CDR1 is GTSNPN, CDR2 SVGIG, per germline (reference sequence). The length of the CDR3 is 13 residues. DNA of the CDR3: TGTGCCTGGAGCCTAAATCAACAGGGTGAGCAGTTCTTC. Residues: CAWSLNQQGEQFF.

The J gene is TRBJ2-5, the V gene TRBV19; 9 bases map to TRBD2. V trimming: 9 bases; J trimming: 2 bases; junction bases outside the gene matches: 16. CDR3 length equals 17 residues. In germline, CDR1 is LNHDA, CDR2 SQIVND (reference sequence). The CDR3 here is CASPGRSGGQKQETQYF. In DNA form, the CDR3 reads TGTGCCAGCCCTGGTCGTAGCGGGGGCCAAAAGCAAGAGACCCAGTACTTC.

There are a few counts of this clone. The chain couples TRBV2 to TRBJ1-5; weak D call: TRBD1 (6 bases). The germline V gene encodes CDR1 SNHLY and CDR2 FYNNEI. The CDR3 runs 14 residues. V was clipped by 7 bases and J by 7 bases, with 17 bases between them. CDR3 amino acids: CASKTEQGTQPQHF. CDR3 sequence (DNA): TGTGCCAGCAAAACCGAACAGGGTACACAGCCCCAGCATTTT.

The sample holds many counts of this clone. The J gene is TRBJ1-2, the V gene TRBV11-3, with D hard to call. This CDR3 comprises 14 residues. Germline V gives CDR1 SGHNT, CDR2 YENEEA. V was trimmed by 2 bases and J by 8 bases, leaving 15 bases between them. CDR3 loop: CASSLLGGGNGYTF. The CDR3 DNA is TGTGCCAGCAGCTTACTCGGAGGAGGAAACGGCTACACCTTC.

V and J are TRBV29-1 and TRBJ2-1; 8 bases fit TRBD2. Germline lookup yields CDR1 SQVTM and CDR2 ANQGSEA. The junction had 8 bases not matched to a gene; V was cut back by 0 bases and J by 4 bases. The CDR3 runs 16 residues. Written as DNA, the CDR3 is TGCAGCGTTGAAGATTTTAGCGGGGTGAGATACAATGAGCAGTTCTTC. Its translation is CSVEDFSGVRYNEQFF.

This clone was seen only once. The chain links TRBV19 to TRBJ2-1; 8 positions agree with TRBD2. The germline V gene has CDR1 LNHDA and CDR2 SQIVND (reference sequence). The CDR3 is 16 residues long. V lost 5 bases to trimming and J lost 4 bases; unmatched junction nucleotides: 10. In DNA, the CDR3 is TGTGCCAGTAGTGATCGAGCGGGAGCGAGTTACAATGAGCAGTTCTTC. Translated, it gives CASSDRAGASYNEQFF.

The chain couples TRBV11-3 to TRBJ2-1; a possible D gene is TRBD2 (6 bases). Looked up from germline, CDR1 is SGHNT and CDR2 is YENEEA. The ends were cut back, 5 bases at V and 4 bases at J, with 12 bases in the middle. The CDR3 is 14 amino acids. In DNA, the CDR3 is TGTGCCAGCAGCACCGCTAGCGCTTACAATGAGCAGTTCTTC. Its protein is CASSTASAYNEQFF.

The V call is TRBV6-8, the J call TRBJ2-5; 11 bases agree with TRBD2. V shed 4 bases and J 3 bases; nucleotides not matched to a gene: 7. There are 16 residues in the CDR3. Germline V lookup: CDR1 MNHGY, CDR2 SAAAGT. In DNA form, the CDR3 reads TGTGCCAGCAGTTCCCTAGCGGGGGGTTCTAAAGAGACCCAGTACTTC. This codes for CASSSLAGGSKETQYF.

V and J are TRBV7-6 and TRBJ2-3, with D unresolved. The CDR3 consists of 15 residues. CDR1 and CDR2 (germline): SGHVS, FNYEAQ. Trimming pared 3 bases from V and 4 bases from J, leaving 14 bases between. CDR3 amino acids: CASSFVSESPDTQYF. DNA for the CDR3: TGTGCCAGCAGCTTCGTTTCTGAGTCGCCAGATACGCAGTATTTT.

This clone was counted only a few times. The rearrangement links TRBV11-3 to TRBJ2-7, with 12 bases lining up with TRBD1. Trimming removed 5 bases from V and 6 bases from J; junction bases left unmatched: 8. Germline assignment: CDR1 SGHNT and CDR2 YENEEA. The length of the CDR3 is 15 residues. The CDR3 DNA follows: TGTGCCAGCAGCCCCTCCCGGGACAGGGGGCTCGAGCAGTACTTC. It translates to CASSPSRDRGLEQYF.

The rearrangement joins TRBV18 to TRBJ2-3; D not resolved. CDR3 length: 13 amino acids. Trimming stripped 4 bases from V and 0 bases from J, with 5 bases between. The germline gives CDR1 KGHSH, CDR2 LQKENI. The CDR3 DNA follows: TGTGCCAGCTCACTAGACAGCACAGATACGCAGTATTTT. The encoded protein is CASSLDSTDTQYF.

The rearrangement uses TRBV6-8 and TRBJ1-4; D unresolved. The CDR3 is 14 residues long. Germline V gene sequence: CDR1 MNHGY, CDR2 SAAAGT. V was pared by 2 bases and J by 4 bases, with 8 bases between. This CDR3 reads CASSYGGVNEKLFF. The CDR3 DNA sequence: TGTGCCAGCAGTTACGGTGGGGTTAATGAAAAACTGTTTTTT.

This chain joins TRBV19 and TRBJ2-5; 7 bases fit TRBD1. The junction had 9 bases not matched to a gene; V was cut back by 6 bases and J by 5 bases. The CDR3 consists of 14 residues. CDR1 and CDR2 (germline): LNHDA, SQIVND (reference sequence). The CDR3 reads CASSMTGMWETQYF. The CDR3 nucleotides read TGTGCCAGTAGCATGACAGGGATGTGGGAGACCCAGTACTTC.

The chain joins TRBV11-3 to TRBJ2-5; D gene unclear. Germline lookup yields CDR1 SGHNT and CDR2 YENEEA. CDR3 length equals 14 residues. V shed 1 base and J shed 3 bases, with 9 bases lying between them. CDR3: CASSLVPRKETQYF. The DNA for the CDR3 is TGTGCCAGCAGCTTAGTCCCGCGAAAAGAGACCCAGTACTTC.

V is TRBV18 and J is TRBJ1-4, with 7 positions matching TRBD1. The CDR3 consists of 16 residues. Germline trimming cut 3 bases from V and 4 bases from J; bases unmatched to any gene: 8. Looked up from germline, CDR1 is KGHSH and CDR2 is LQKENI. CDR3 sequence reads: CASSPGDSFVNEKLFF. In nucleotides, the CDR3 is TGTGCCAGCTCACCGGGGGACAGTTTTGTTAATGAAAAACTGTTTTTT. Supplemented by reference TRBV18 and TRBJ1-4, the full variable domain reads NAGVMQNPRHLVRRRGQEARLRCSPMKGHSHVYWYRQLPEEGLKFMVYLQKENIIDESGMPKERFSAEFPKEGPSILRIQQVVRGDSAAYFCASSPGDSFVNEKLFFGSGTQLSVL.

The chain combines TRBV11-3 with TRBJ2-1, with TRBD2 identical over 8 bases. This CDR3 contains 17 residues. Germline lookup yields CDR1 SGHNT and CDR2 YENEEA. J gave up 7 bases and V 4 bases, and 15 bases lay outside the gene matches. The CDR3 DNA reads as TGTGCCAGCAGCTCAACACTCGGGACTAGGCCCAATAATGAGCAGTTCTTC. It is translated as CASSSTLGTRPNNEQFF.

The chain couples TRBV18 to TRBJ2-6; 8 positions match TRBD1. This CDR3 is built from 18 residues. Germline values: CDR1 KGHSH, CDR2 LQKENI. V shed 5 bases, J shed 1 base, and the junction held 10 bases outside the gene matches. The CDR3 region is CASSSQGTGGSGANVLTF. The CDR3 DNA sequence: TGTGCCAGCTCAAGCCAAGGGACAGGAGGGTCTGGGGCCAACGTCCTGACTTTC.

The rearrangement joins TRBV19 to TRBJ2-2; 7 nucleotides align to TRBD2. The CDR3 sequence is 17 residues long. Germline V gene sequence: CDR1 LNHDA, CDR2 SQIVND (reference sequence). V shed 0 bases and J 4 bases; nucleotides not matched to a gene: 8. CDR3 DNA sequence: TGTGCCAGTAGTATAGAGGGCGGGCGCGGGAGCACCGGGGAGCTGTTTTTT. As protein: CASSIEGGRGSTGELFF.

CDR3 sequence (DNA): TGTGCCAGCAGGCCTAGTCGGGACAGGCGATACAATGAGCAGTTCTTC. Translation: CASRPSRDRRYNEQFF. The chain couples TRBV11-3 to TRBJ2-1, with 8 bases lining up with TRBD1. Unmatched junction bases numbered 11, after V lost 6 bases and J lost 4 bases. CDR3 length equals 16 residues. Germline V gene sequence: CDR1 SGHNT, CDR2 YENEEA.

By sample fraction, this clone is medium-sized. The chain has TRBV9 and TRBJ2-5, with 10 bases identical to TRBD2. This CDR3 contains 15 residues. CDR1 is SGDLS and CDR2 is YYNGEE in the germline V gene. The V segment lost 2 bases and the J segment 1 base; nucleotides outside the gene matches: 2. The CDR3 is CASSVASGSQETQYF. In nucleotides, the CDR3 is TGTGCCAGCAGCGTTGCTAGCGGGAGCCAAGAGACCCAGTACTTC.

This clone was counted a few times. The gene calls are TRBV18 and TRBJ2-1; D is unresolved. The V end lost 4 bases, the J end lost 3 bases, and 4 bases lay between the germline ends. This CDR3 is built from 12 residues. CDR1 KGHSH and CDR2 LQKENI come from the germline V gene. Here the CDR3 reads CASSQGYNEQFF. In DNA, the CDR3 is TGTGCCAGCTCACAGGGCTACAATGAGCAGTTCTTC.

J is TRBJ1-1 and V is TRBV5-1, with D uncertain. The CDR3 is 15 amino acids. From germline, CDR1 is SGHRS and CDR2 YFSETQ. V gave up 1 base and J gave up 5 bases, with 15 bases separating them. The CDR3 DNA sequence: TGCGCCAGCAGCTTGAGTGTCACCGTGGGTACTGAAGCTTTCTTT. Its protein product is CASSLSVTVGTEAFF.